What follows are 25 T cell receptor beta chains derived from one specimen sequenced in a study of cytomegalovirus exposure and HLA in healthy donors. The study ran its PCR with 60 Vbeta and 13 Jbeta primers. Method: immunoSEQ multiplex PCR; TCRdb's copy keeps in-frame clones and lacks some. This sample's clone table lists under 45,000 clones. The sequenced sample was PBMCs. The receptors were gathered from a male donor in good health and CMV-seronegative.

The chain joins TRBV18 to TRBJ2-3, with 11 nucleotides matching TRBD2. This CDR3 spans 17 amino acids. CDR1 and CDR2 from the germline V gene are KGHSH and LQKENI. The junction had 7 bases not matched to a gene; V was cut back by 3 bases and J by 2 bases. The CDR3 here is CASSPGRLAGNTDTQYF. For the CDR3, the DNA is TGTGCCAGCTCACCGGGTAGACTAGCGGGAAACACAGATACGCAGTATTTT.

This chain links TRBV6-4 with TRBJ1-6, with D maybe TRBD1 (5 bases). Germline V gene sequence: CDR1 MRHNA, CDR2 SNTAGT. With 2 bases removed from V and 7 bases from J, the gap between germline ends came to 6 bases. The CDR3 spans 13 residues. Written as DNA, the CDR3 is TGTGCCAGCAGTGACAGGGGAAATTCACCCCTCCACTTT. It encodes CASSDRGNSPLHF.

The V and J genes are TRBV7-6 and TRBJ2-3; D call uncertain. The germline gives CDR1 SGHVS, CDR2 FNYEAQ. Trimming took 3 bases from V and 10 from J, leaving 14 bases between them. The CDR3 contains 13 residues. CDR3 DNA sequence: TGTGCCAGCAGCTTTCAAAGAGGCAAACCGCAGTATTTT. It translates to CASSFQRGKPQYF.

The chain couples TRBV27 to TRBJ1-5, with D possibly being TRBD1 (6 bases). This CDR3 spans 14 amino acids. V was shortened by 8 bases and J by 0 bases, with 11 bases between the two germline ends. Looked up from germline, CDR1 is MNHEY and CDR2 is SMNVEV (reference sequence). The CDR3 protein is CASARTDSNQPQHF. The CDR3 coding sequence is TGTGCCAGCGCTAGGACAGATAGCAATCAGCCCCAGCATTTT.

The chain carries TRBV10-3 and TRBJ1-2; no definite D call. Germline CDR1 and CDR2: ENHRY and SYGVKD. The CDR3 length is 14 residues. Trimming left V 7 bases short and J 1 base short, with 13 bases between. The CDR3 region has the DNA TGTGCCATCAATGATCCGGTAAATAACTATGGCTACACCTTC. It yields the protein CAINDPVNNYGYTF.

The CDR3 bases are TGTGCCAGCAGCCCTCGGACAGTCAGTCTTGCAACTAATGAAAAACTGTTTTTT. Its translation is CASSPRTVSLATNEKLFF. J is TRBJ1-4 and V is TRBV14, with TRBD1 as a possible D gene (6 bases). The germline V and J ends were trimmed by 4 bases and 0 bases, with 18 bases remaining between them. Germline CDR1 SGHDN, CDR2 FVKESK. There are 18 residues in the CDR3. The full variable domain, with the rest looked up from reference TRBV14 and TRBJ1-4, is EAGVTQFPSHSVIEKGQTVTLRCDPISGHDNLYWYRRVMGKEIKFLLHFVKESKQDESGMPNNRFLAERTGGTYSTLKVQPAELEDSGVYFCASSPRTVSLATNEKLFFGSGTQLSVL.

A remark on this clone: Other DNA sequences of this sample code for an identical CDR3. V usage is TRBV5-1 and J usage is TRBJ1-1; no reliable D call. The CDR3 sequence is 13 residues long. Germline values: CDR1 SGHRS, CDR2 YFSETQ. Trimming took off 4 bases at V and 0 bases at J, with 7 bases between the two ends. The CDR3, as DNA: TGCGCCAGCAGCCTGGCGGTGAACACTGAAGCTTTCTTT. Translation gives CASSLAVNTEAFF.

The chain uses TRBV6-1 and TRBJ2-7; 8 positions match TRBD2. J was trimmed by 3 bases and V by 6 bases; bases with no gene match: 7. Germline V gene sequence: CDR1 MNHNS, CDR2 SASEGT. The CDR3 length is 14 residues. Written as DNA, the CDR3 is TGTGCCAGCAGGATATCTAGCGGGCGCTACGAGCAGTACTTC. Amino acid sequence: CASRISSGRYEQYF.

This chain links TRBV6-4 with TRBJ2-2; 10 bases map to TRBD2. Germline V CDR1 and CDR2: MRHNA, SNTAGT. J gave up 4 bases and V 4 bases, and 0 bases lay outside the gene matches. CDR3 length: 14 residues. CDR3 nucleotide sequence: TGTGCCAGCAGTGCTAGCGGGGGCACCGGGGAGCTGTTTTTT. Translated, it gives CASSASGGTGELFF.

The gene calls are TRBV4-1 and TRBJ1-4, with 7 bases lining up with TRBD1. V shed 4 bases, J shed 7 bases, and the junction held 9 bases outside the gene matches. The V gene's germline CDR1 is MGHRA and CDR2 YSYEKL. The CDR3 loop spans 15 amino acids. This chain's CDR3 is CASSRGGQGVEKLFF. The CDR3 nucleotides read TGCGCCAGCAGCCGAGGAGGGCAGGGGGTTGAAAAACTGTTTTTT.

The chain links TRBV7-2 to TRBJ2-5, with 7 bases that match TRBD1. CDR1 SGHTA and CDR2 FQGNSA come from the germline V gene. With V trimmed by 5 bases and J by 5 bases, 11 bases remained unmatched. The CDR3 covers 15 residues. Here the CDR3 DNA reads TGTGCCAGCAGCCCCCCTGGGACAGTTTTCGAGACCCAGTACTTC. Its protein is CASSPPGTVFETQYF.

In nucleotides, the CDR3 is TGCGCCAGCAGCTTGGCAGGGTCTGGGGCCAACGTCCTGACTTTC. It translates to CASSLAGSGANVLTF. The chain links TRBV5-1 to TRBJ2-6; D might be TRBD1 (5 bases). CDR1 is SGHRS, CDR2 YFSETQ, per germline. The germline V and J ends were trimmed by 0 bases and 1 base, with 5 bases remaining between them. The CDR3 sequence is 15 residues long.

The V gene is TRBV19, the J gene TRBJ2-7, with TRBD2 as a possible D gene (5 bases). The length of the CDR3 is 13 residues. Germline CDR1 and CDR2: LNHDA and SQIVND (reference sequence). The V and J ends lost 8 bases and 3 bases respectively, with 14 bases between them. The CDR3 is CASAPRGIYEQYF. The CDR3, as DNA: TGTGCCAGTGCTCCCCGGGGTATCTACGAGCAGTACTTC.

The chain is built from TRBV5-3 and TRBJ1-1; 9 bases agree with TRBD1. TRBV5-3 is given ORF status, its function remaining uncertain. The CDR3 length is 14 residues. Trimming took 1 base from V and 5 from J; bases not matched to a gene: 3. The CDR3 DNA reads TGTGCCAGAAGCTTGACAGGGGGCGTTACTGAAGCTTTCTTT. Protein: CARSLTGGVTEAFF.

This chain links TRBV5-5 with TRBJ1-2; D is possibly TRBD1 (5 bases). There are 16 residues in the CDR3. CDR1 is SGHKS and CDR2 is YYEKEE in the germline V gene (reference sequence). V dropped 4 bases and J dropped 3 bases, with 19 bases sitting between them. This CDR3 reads CASSQGQGRPYYGYTF. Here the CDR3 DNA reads TGTGCCAGCAGCCAGGGCCAGGGCCGACCTTACTATGGCTACACCTTC.

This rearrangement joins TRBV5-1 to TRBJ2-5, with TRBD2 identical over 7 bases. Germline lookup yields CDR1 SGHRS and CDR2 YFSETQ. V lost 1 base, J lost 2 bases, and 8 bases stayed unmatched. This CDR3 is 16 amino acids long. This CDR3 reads CASSLFPTGGQETQYF. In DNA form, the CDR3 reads TGCGCCAGCAGCTTGTTCCCGACGGGGGGTCAAGAGACCCAGTACTTC.

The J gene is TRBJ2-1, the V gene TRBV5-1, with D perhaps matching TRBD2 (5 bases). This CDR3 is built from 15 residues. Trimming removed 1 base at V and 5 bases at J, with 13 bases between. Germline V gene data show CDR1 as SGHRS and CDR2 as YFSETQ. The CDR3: CASSLIGENDNEQFF. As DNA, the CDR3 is TGCGCCAGCAGCTTGATCGGGGAAAACGACAATGAGCAGTTCTTC.

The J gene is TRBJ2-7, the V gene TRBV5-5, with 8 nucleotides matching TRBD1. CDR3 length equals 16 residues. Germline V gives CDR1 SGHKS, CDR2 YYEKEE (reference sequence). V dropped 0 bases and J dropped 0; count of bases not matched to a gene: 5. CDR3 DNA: TGTGCCAGCAGCTTGGCACGGACAGGGAACTCCTACGAGCAGTACTTC. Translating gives CASSLARTGNSYEQYF. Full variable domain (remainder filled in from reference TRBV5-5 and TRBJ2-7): DAGVTQSPTHLIKTRGQQVTLRCSPISGHKSVSWYQQVLGQGPQFIFQYYEKEERGRGNFPDRFSARQFPNYSSELNVNALLLGDSALYLCASSLARTGNSYEQYFGPGTRLTVT.

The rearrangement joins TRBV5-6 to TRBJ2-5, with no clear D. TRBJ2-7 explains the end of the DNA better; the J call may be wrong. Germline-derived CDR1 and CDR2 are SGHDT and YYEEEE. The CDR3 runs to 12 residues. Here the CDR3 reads CASSRTDYEQYF. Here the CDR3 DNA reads TGTGCCAGCAGCCGGACGGACTACGAGCAGTACTTC.

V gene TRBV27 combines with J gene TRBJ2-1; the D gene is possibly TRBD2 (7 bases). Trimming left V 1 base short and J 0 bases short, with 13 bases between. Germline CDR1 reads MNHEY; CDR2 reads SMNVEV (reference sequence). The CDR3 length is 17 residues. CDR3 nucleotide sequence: TGTGCCAGCAGTTTATGGTCGGGGGGCAGCTCCTACAATGAGCAGTTCTTC. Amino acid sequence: CASSLWSGGSSYNEQFF.

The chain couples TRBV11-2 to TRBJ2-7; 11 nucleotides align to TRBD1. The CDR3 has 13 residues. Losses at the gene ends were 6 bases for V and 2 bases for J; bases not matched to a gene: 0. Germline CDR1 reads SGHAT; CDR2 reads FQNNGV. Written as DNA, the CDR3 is TGTGCCAGCAGGGGACAGGGGGCCTACGAGCAGTACTTC. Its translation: CASRGQGAYEQYF. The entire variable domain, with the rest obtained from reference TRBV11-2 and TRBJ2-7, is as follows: EAGVAQSPRYKIIEKRQSVAFWCNPISGHATLYWYQQILGQGPKLLIQFQNNGVVDDSQLPKDRFSAERLKGVDSTLKIQPAKLEDSAVYLCASRGQGAYEQYFGPGTRLTVT.

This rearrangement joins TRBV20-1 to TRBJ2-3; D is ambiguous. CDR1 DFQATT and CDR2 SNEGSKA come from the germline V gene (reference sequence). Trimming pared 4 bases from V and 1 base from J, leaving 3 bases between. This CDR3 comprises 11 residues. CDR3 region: CSATGTDTQYF. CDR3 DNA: TGCAGTGCTACAGGCACAGATACGCAGTATTTT.

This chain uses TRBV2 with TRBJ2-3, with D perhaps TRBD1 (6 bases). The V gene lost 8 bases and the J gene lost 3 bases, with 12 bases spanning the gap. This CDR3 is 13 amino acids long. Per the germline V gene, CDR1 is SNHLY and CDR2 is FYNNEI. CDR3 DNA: TGTGCCAGCGACGGGACATCTACAGATACGCAGTATTTT. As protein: CASDGTSTDTQYF. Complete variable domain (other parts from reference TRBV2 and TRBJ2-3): EPEVTQTPSHQVTQMGQEVILRCVPISNHLYFYWYRQILGQKVEFLVSFYNNEISEKSEIFDDQFSVERPDGSNFTLKIRSTKLEDSAMYFCASDGTSTDTQYFGPGTRLTVL.

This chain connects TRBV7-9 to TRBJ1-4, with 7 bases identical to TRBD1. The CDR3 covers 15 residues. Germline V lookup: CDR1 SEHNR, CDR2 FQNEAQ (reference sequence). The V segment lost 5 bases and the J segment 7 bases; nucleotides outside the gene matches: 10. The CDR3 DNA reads TGTGCCAGCAGCCAAGGCGAGACAGGGCGTGAAAAACTGTTTTTT. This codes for CASSQGETGREKLFF.

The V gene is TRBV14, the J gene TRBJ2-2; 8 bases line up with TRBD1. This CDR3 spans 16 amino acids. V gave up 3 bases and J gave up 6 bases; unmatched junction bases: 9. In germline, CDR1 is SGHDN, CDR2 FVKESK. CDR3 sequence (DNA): TGTGCCAGCAGCCACTCTCACACAGGGGGGCCCGGGGAGCTGTTTTTT. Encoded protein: CASSHSHTGGPGELFF.